This is a list of T cell receptor beta chains from one sample in a study of blood T cell repertoires in COVID-19. Using immunoSEQ multiplex PCR, the repertoire was profiled, and TCRdb retains in-frame clones only, with some absent. This sample carries around 130,000 clones, around 89% of them seen once, and the ten largest clones take more than 15%. Sequenced sample: peripheral blood. The receptors stem from a man in his fifties with active or convalescent COVID-19. Both conserved end residues are part of each CDR3. D genes are given only for firm matches. A clone size is listed for some rows: how often the clone was seen (once, few, many), or a class if it is expanded.

d_gene	v_gene	abundance	j_gene	CDR3nt	CDR3aa
.	TRBV14	.	TRBJ1-6	TGTGCCAGCAGCGGACTGTTTTATTCACCCCTCCACTTT	CASSGLFYSPLHF
TRBD2	TRBV10-3	once	TRBJ2-3	TGTGCCATCAGTGTAGGTAGCGGGGACGCAGATACGCAGTATTTT	CAISVGSGDADTQYF
TRBD1	TRBV6-2/TRBV6-3	.	TRBJ1-5	TGTGCCAGCAGTTACTCATTCAGGGGGGCCAATCAGCCCCAGCATTTT	CASSYSFRGANQPQHF
TRBD2	TRBV2	.	TRBJ2-2	TGTGCCAGCAGTGAAGCGCTGGGGGGGTCCGGGGAGCTGTTTTTT	CASSEALGGSGELFF
.	TRBV5-4	.	TRBJ1-4	TGTGCCAGCAGCTTTGACCTCACCGGGGAAAAACTGTTTTTT	CASSFDLTGEKLFF
TRBD1	TRBV5-5	.	TRBJ1-2	TGTGCCAGCAGCCCTAATACGGGACAGAACTATGGCTACACCTTC	CASSPNTGQNYGYTF
TRBD2	TRBV10-2	once	TRBJ2-3	TGCGCCAGCATACTAGCGGGAAGCACAGATACGCAGTATTTT	CASILAGSTDTQYF
.	TRBV4-1	.	TRBJ1-6	TGCGCCAGCAGCCAAGACTTAGACAGGTATAATTCACCCCTCCACTTT	CASSQDLDRYNSPLHF
.	TRBV28	.	TRBJ2-1	TGTGCCAGCAGTTTAGCTGGCAGGGTCAATGAGCAGTTCTTC	CASSLAGRVNEQFF
TRBD2	TRBV27	.	TRBJ2-3	TGTGCCAGCAGTTTATGGCGGGAGGGAGATACGCAGTATTTT	CASSLWREGDTQYF
TRBD1	TRBV3-1/TRBV3-2	.	TRBJ1-1	TGTGCCAGCAGCCAAGAGGGACAGGTGAACACTGAAGCTTTCTTT	CASSQEGQVNTEAFF
.	TRBV5-8	.	TRBJ1-5	TGTGCCAGCAGCCGTACAGGGTTTGGCTATCAGCCCCAGCATTTT	CASSRTGFGYQPQHF
TRBD1	TRBV3-1/TRBV3-2	.	TRBJ2-2	TGTGCCAGCAGCCGCAGACAGGGGGCGAGGACCGGGGAGCTGTTTTTT	CASSRRQGARTGELFF
TRBD1	TRBV2	.	TRBJ2-1	TGTGCCAGCGTTTTCTCGGGGACAGAGAACAATGAGCAGTTCTTC	CASVFSGTENNEQFF
.	TRBV19	few	TRBJ2-6	TGTGCCAGTAGTCCGGTAGGGGCCAACGTCCTGACTTTC	CASSPVGANVLTF
.	TRBV30	.	TRBJ1-4	TGTGCCTGGAGTGTAGCACGGGGCGGGGGGAAACTGTTTTTT	CAWSVARGGGKLFF
TRBD1	TRBV6-5	once	TRBJ1-1	TGTGCCAGCAGTTACCAGGGGGGAACTGAAGCTTTCTTT	CASSYQGGTEAFF
.	TRBV29-1	.	TRBJ2-5	TGCAGCGGTAGACAGGTCCACCAAGAGACCCAGTACTTC	CSGRQVHQETQYF
TRBD1	TRBV3-1/TRBV3-2	.	TRBJ2-1	TGTGCCAGCAGCCAAAGGGGGCCCAGGGCCAATGAGCAGTTCTTC	CASSQRGPRANEQFF
.	TRBV6-4	.	TRBJ1-2	TGTGCCAGCGCCCCGGCAGGGTTACGGTGGTATGGCTACACCTTC	CASAPAGLRWYGYTF
.	TRBV27	once	TRBJ2-2	TGTGCCAGCAGTCCGATGGGGGGGCTTAGCACCGGGGAGCTGTTTTTT	CASSPMGGLSTGELFF
TRBD2	TRBV3-1/TRBV3-2	.	TRBJ2-1	TGTGCCAGCAGCCCGGGTCTCACGGCCCGGGTAGCGGGGGGCTCACGCTCCTACAATGAGCAGTTCTTC	CASSPGLTARVAGGSRSYNEQFF
.	TRBV12-2	.	TRBJ1-5	TGTGCAAGTCGCCCAGAAGACAATAGCAATCAGCCCCAGCATTTT	CASRPEDNSNQPQHF
.	TRBV7-7	.	TRBJ2-7	TGTGCCAGCAGCTTAGGAATTCCACAGGGAACCTACGAGCAGTACTTC	CASSLGIPQGTYEQYF
.	TRBV18	.	TRBJ1-6	TGTGCCAGCTCACCATCGGCAGGGGTAGCAGGTTCACCCCTCCACTTT	CASSPSAGVAGSPLHF
.	TRBV3-1/TRBV3-2	.	TRBJ1-2	TGTGCCAGCAGCCAAGATCCAGGGTTTAGGAATGGCTACACCTTC	CASSQDPGFRNGYTF
TRBD1	TRBV6-2/TRBV6-3	once	TRBJ2-2	TGTGCCAGCAGTTTCCAAAGACAGGGGGCGAACACCGGGGAGCTGTTTTTT	CASSFQRQGANTGELFF
.	TRBV28	.	TRBJ1-5	TGTGCCAGCAGTTTATTAGTATACGGGAGTTTGGATACGGCCCAGCATTTT	CASSLLVYGSLDTAQHF
TRBD2	TRBV19	.	TRBJ2-1	TGTGCCAGTAGTCCCCGTCGGGCGGGGAGGGGTGAGCAGTTCTTC	CASSPRRAGRGEQFF
TRBD1	TRBV5-1	.	TRBJ2-7	TGCGCCAGCAGCTTGTGGGGGACAGGCATTCGGGGCTCCTACGAGCAGTACTTC	CASSLWGTGIRGSYEQYF
.	TRBV5-1	.	TRBJ2-7	TGCGCCAGCAGTTTTGACGACAGACGGATAATAGGCGAGCAGTACTTC	CASSFDDRRIIGEQYF
TRBD2	TRBV5-4	.	TRBJ2-1	TGTGCCAGCAGCTTGAGCGGGGTCTCCTACAATGAGCAGTTCTTC	CASSLSGVSYNEQFF
.	TRBV21-1	.	TRBJ2-5	TGTGCCAGCAGCAAAGGGGGGACAGAAGAGACCCAGTACTTC	CASSKGGTEETQYF
.	TRBV12-5	.	TRBJ2-3	TGTGCTAGTGGTCTCCGAGATACGCAGTATTTT	CASGLRDTQYF
.	TRBV5-1	.	TRBJ1-1	TGCGCCAGCAGCTTGGAGCCGGTGATCCTTTTGAACACTGAAGCTTTCTTT	CASSLEPVILLNTEAFF
.	TRBV6-5	once	TRBJ1-6	TGTGCCAGCAGTGACTCGGCAGGGGAGTCACCCCTCCACTTT	CASSDSAGESPLHF
.	TRBV11-3	.	TRBJ2-7	TGTGCCAGCTCTGGACTCTCTTACGAGCAGTACTTC	CASSGLSYEQYF